These 27 T cell receptor beta chains share one sample of origin, sequenced in a study of T cells in Graves' hyperthyroidism and ophthalmopathy. It was RNA transcripts that yielded the amplified TCR beta CDR3 regions. First-round RT-PCR of the TCR CDR3 relied on the HTBI primer set. TCRdb re-derived calls from the multiplex PCR reads in MiXCR, one entry per CDR3 protein. There are 380,000 or so distinct CDR3 sequences in the sample; roughly 14% occur only once, and approximately 23% lies in the top ten. Sequencing was done on a sample of blood. Source of these receptors: a woman in her 30s with Graves' hyperthyroidism.

In its sample, this clonotype was seen many times. CDR3 sequence reads: CASSQESRVGEAFF. Here the CDR3 DNA reads TGTGCCAGCAGCCAAGAGTCCAGGGTTGGTGAAGCTTTCTTT. V gene TRBV3-1 combines with J gene TRBJ1-1, with D possibly being TRBD1 (5 bases). V was pared by 0 bases and J by 7 bases, with 12 bases between. Germline values: CDR1 LGHDT, CDR2 YNNKEL (reference sequence). The CDR3 contains 14 residues.

This clonotype was counted at least ten times. V and J are TRBV20-1 and TRBJ2-1; 9 positions agree with TRBD2. Germline loops: CDR1 DFQATT, CDR2 SNEGSKA (reference sequence). The CDR3 runs to 18 residues. Trimming at V came to 2 bases and at J to 0 bases, leaving 11 bases not matched to a gene. In DNA, the CDR3 is TGCAGTGCTAGATCGCTCAGCGGGAGGACTAGCTCCTACAATGAGCAGTTCTTC. It yields the protein CSARSLSGRTSSYNEQFF.

This chain links TRBV9 with TRBJ2-5; TRBD2 matches at 7 bases. V shed 0 bases and J 2 bases; nucleotides not matched to a gene: 7. The CDR3 sequence is 16 residues long. Germline CDR1 is SGDLS and CDR2 is YYNGEE. The CDR3 loop is CASSVGPGGIQETQYF. The CDR3 DNA reads as TGTGCCAGCAGCGTAGGTCCGGGAGGCATACAAGAGACCCAGTACTTC.

The sample holds a few counts of this clonotype. The chain links TRBV19 to TRBJ1-2; 9 positions match TRBD1. Germline lookup yields CDR1 LNHDA and CDR2 SQIVND (reference sequence). With 4 bases clipped from V and 3 bases from J, the junction kept 6 bases outside the gene matches. The CDR3 covers 15 residues. CDR3 loop: CASSTARTGDYGYTF. As DNA, the CDR3 is TGTGCCAGTAGTACCGCTCGGACAGGGGACTATGGCTACACCTTC. The whole variable domain, filled in from reference TRBV19 and TRBJ1-2, reads DGGITQSPKYLFRKEGQNVTLSCEQNLNHDAMYWYRQDPGQGLRLIYYSQIVNDFQKGDIAEGYSVSREKKESFPLTVTSAQKNPTAFYLCASSTARTGDYGYTFGSGTRLTVV.

This chain connects TRBV6-2 or TRBV6-3 to TRBJ1-5; 7 bases align to TRBD1. This CDR3 contains 15 residues. CDR1 and CDR2 (germline): MNHEY, SVGEGT. Trimming took 6 bases from V and 4 from J; bases not matched to a gene: 9. CDR3: CASRDRTGSNQPQHF. DNA of the CDR3: TGTGCCAGCAGAGATAGGACAGGCTCAAATCAGCCCCAGCATTTT.

In its sample, this clonotype was seen many times. The chain employs TRBV28 and TRBJ2-2; TRBD2 is a possible D gene (6 bases). Germline V lookup: CDR1 MDHEN, CDR2 SYDVKM. V dropped 7 bases and J dropped 6 bases, with 24 bases sitting between them. The length of the CDR3 is 17 residues. The CDR3 loop reads CASTPWGVGRPPGELFF. CDR3 DNA sequence: TGTGCCAGCACCCCCTGGGGGGTGGGCCGACCTCCCGGGGAGCTGTTTTTT.

V is TRBV30 and J is TRBJ2-7, with 9 bases that match TRBD1. This CDR3 has 15 amino acids. Trimming removed 2 bases from V and 4 bases from J; junction bases left unmatched: 9. Germline assignment: CDR1 GTSNPN and CDR2 SVGIG (reference sequence). CDR3 in DNA: TGTGCCTGGAGTATAAGGACAGGGGCTTTATACGAGCAGTACTTC. It codes for CAWSIRTGALYEQYF.

This clonotype has at least ten counts. The rearrangement uses TRBV27 and TRBJ1-5; D may be TRBD1 (5 bases). This CDR3 is built from 15 residues. Germline V CDR1 and CDR2: MNHEY, SMNVEV (reference sequence). Between the trimmed V and J ends, which lost 2 bases and 3 bases, there was a span of 11 bases. CDR3 sequence reads: CASSLEGIDNQPQHF. Here the CDR3 DNA reads TGTGCCAGCAGTTTAGAGGGGATAGACAATCAGCCCCAGCATTTT.

This clonotype turned up a few times. The chain employs TRBV6-2 or TRBV6-3 and TRBJ1-5, with a tentative D call TRBD1 (6 bases). V dropped 7 bases and J dropped 0 bases, with 13 bases sitting between them. Germline CDR1 reads MNHEY; CDR2 reads SVGEGT. The CDR3 sequence is 15 residues long. CDR3 in amino acids: CASNHAGDSNQPQHF. The CDR3 DNA follows: TGTGCCAGCAACCACGCAGGGGATAGCAATCAGCCCCAGCATTTT.

V usage is TRBV20-1 and J usage is TRBJ1-4, with TRBD1 as a possible D gene (6 bases). Germline CDR1 and CDR2: DFQATT and SNEGSKA (reference sequence). The CDR3 is 14 amino acids. Trimming removed 6 bases from V and 6 bases from J, with 17 bases in between. The CDR3 coding sequence is TGCAGTGCCAATACCCAGAAGGGGGATGAAAAACTGTTTTTT. Amino acid sequence: CSANTQKGDEKLFF.

Many counts were recorded for this clonotype. The chain couples TRBV29-1 to TRBJ2-4; D is unclear. V was trimmed by 3 bases and J by 0 bases, leaving 6 bases between them. This CDR3 is 13 amino acids long. From germline, CDR1 is SQVTM and CDR2 ANQGSEA. CDR3 loop: CSVEGLAKNIQYF. For the CDR3, the DNA is TGCAGCGTTGAGGGCCTAGCCAAAAACATTCAGTACTTC.

This clonotype was recorded many times. This chain links TRBV30 with TRBJ1-5; maybe TRBD1 (5 bases). Looked up from germline, CDR1 is GTSNPN and CDR2 is SVGIG (reference sequence). The V and J ends lost 2 bases and 6 bases respectively, with 11 bases between them. The CDR3 runs to 13 residues. CDR3 nucleotide sequence: TGTGCCTGGAGTAGTAAGGGGAGTCAGCCCCAGCATTTT. Its translation: CAWSSKGSQPQHF. Variable domain in full (rest from reference TRBV30 and TRBJ1-5): SQTIHQWPATLVQPVGSPLSLECTVEGTSNPNLYWYRQAAGRGLQLLFYSVGIGQISSEVPQNLSASRPQDRQFILSSKKLLLSDSGFYLCAWSSKGSQPQHFGDGTRLSIL.

V and J are TRBV12-3 or TRBV12-4 and TRBJ2-4; 11 positions agree with TRBD1. V dropped 2 bases and J dropped 0; count of bases not matched to a gene: 15. The CDR3 covers 21 residues. This CDR3 is CASSLKAFGQGALLAKNIQYF. CDR3 coding DNA: TGTGCCAGCAGTTTAAAAGCTTTCGGACAGGGGGCCCTTCTAGCCAAAAACATTCAGTACTTC.

The sample holds a few counts of this clonotype. This sequence joins TRBV29-1 and TRBJ2-3; TRBD1 matches 10 bases. Unmatched junction bases numbered 8, after V lost 7 bases and J lost 4 bases. The CDR3 has 14 residues. Looked up from germline, CDR1 is SQVTM and CDR2 is ANQGSEA. CDR3 region: CSGFGQGEPDTQYF. CDR3 DNA: TGCAGCGGATTTGGACAGGGGGAGCCAGATACGCAGTATTTT.

This clonotype was seen only a few times. The rearrangement uses TRBV6-5 and TRBJ1-6; D call uncertain. V was trimmed by 2 bases and J by 6 bases, leaving 5 bases between them. This CDR3 contains 13 residues. In germline, CDR1 is MNHEY, CDR2 SVGAGI. This chain's CDR3 is CASSYVGNSPLHF. CDR3 DNA: TGTGCCAGCAGTTACGTCGGTAATTCACCCCTCCACTTT.

The chain joins TRBV6-2 or TRBV6-3 to TRBJ2-3; D gene ambiguous. Germline assignment: CDR1 MNHEY and CDR2 SVGEGT. V lost 6 bases, J lost 4 bases, and 14 bases lay in between. The CDR3 contains 14 residues. CDR3 amino acids: CASRLSWGADTQYF. CDR3 nucleotides: TGTGCCAGCAGATTAAGTTGGGGTGCAGATACGCAGTATTTT.

This clonotype was seen at least ten times. The rearrangement joins TRBV28 to TRBJ1-1, with TRBD1 matching 9 bases. V lost 8 bases and J lost 11; bases outside the gene matches: 15. This CDR3 has 14 residues. Germline CDR1 is MDHEN and CDR2 is SYDVKM. The CDR3 spells CASRITTGGRSAFF. In DNA form, the CDR3 reads TGTGCCAGCCGTATAACGACAGGGGGAAGGTCGGCTTTCTTT.

This clonotype was counted at least ten times. This sequence joins TRBV12-3 or TRBV12-4 and TRBJ2-6; the match to TRBD2 covers 15 bases. This CDR3 comprises 21 residues. V was clipped by 5 bases and J by 0 bases; unmatched bases: 11. The DNA for the CDR3 is TGTGCCAGCAGTCTACGCGGACTAGCGGGAGGGCCCAGCTCTGGGGCCAACGTCCTGACTTTC. It codes for CASSLRGLAGGPSSGANVLTF.

This clonotype showed up just a few times. This chain joins TRBV20-1 and TRBJ2-5; possibly TRBD2 for D (5 bases). Germline V CDR1 and CDR2: DFQATT, SNEGSKA (reference sequence). The CDR3 runs 12 residues. With 3 bases removed from V and 2 bases from J, the gap between germline ends came to 7 bases. The CDR3 loop reads CSASSGQETQYF. CDR3 sequence (DNA): TGCAGTGCTAGTTCGGGGCAAGAGACCCAGTACTTC.

This clonotype has ten or more counts. The chain has TRBV20-1 and TRBJ2-1; 7 bases align to TRBD2. V shed 5 bases, J shed 8 bases, and the junction held 9 bases outside the gene matches. The germline V gene encodes CDR1 DFQATT and CDR2 SNEGSKA (reference sequence). The CDR3 totals 13 residues. The CDR3 nucleotides are TGCAGTGCTGAGGGAACGGGAGGCGATGAGCAGTTCTTC. Translating it yields CSAEGTGGDEQFF.

This clonotype was picked up many times. The chain uses TRBV27 and TRBJ1-1, with TRBD1 matching over 7 bases. This CDR3 comprises 17 residues. CDR1 is MNHEY and CDR2 is SMNVEV in the germline V gene (reference sequence). V was clipped by 4 bases and J by 7 bases; unmatched bases: 18. The CDR3 nucleotides are TGTGCCAGCAGTTCACAAAAACTTAGACAGGGCCATGTTGAAGCTTTCTTT. Its protein is CASSSQKLRQGHVEAFF.

A few counts support this clonotype. This sequence joins TRBV30 and TRBJ2-7, with TRBD2 as a possible D gene (5 bases). Germline values: CDR1 GTSNPN, CDR2 SVGIG (reference sequence). The CDR3 is 13 residues long. Trimming removed 5 bases at V and 3 bases at J, with 14 bases between. The DNA of the CDR3 is TGTGCCTGGGATCGGGGAGCCCACTACGAGCAGTACTTC. This sequence encodes CAWDRGAHYEQYF.

J is TRBJ2-1 and V is TRBV27; possible D gene TRBD2, 6 bases. The CDR3 is 17 amino acids. Trimming took 6 bases from V and 0 from J, leaving 18 bases between them. Per germline, CDR1 MNHEY and CDR2 SMNVEV (reference sequence). This CDR3 reads CASSETIADPSYNEQFF. In DNA form, the CDR3 reads TGTGCCAGCAGCGAAACTATAGCGGACCCCTCCTACAATGAGCAGTTCTTC.

This clonotype came up a few times. The rearrangement joins TRBV29-1 to TRBJ1-5, with D possibly TRBD1 on 5 matching bases. Germline loops: CDR1 SQVTM, CDR2 ANQGSEA. The CDR3 contains 14 residues. V was shortened by 7 bases and J by 1 base, with 14 bases between the two germline ends. The CDR3 sequence is CSAQGGISNQPQHF. CDR3 bases: TGCAGCGCCCAGGGCGGGATCAGCAATCAGCCCCAGCATTTT.

This clonotype has a handful of counts. This rearrangement joins TRBV7-2 to TRBJ2-4; 7 bases are shared with TRBD2. CDR1 and CDR2 (germline): SGHTA, FQGNSA. CDR3 length: 12 residues. V shed 2 bases and J 14 bases; nucleotides not matched to a gene: 6. CDR3 nucleotides: TGTGCCAGCAGCTTAATCGGGGGGTCGGAGTACTTC. It yields the protein CASSLIGGSEYF.

The CDR3 region has the DNA TGTGCCAGCAGCCTGGACACCACAATTAGTCAGCCCCAGCATTTT. Translating gives CASSLDTTISQPQHF. The chain joins TRBV7-2 to TRBJ1-5; maybe TRBD1 (5 bases). This CDR3 comprises 15 residues. Deletions cut 5 bases from V and 6 bases from J, with 17 bases between. Germline-derived CDR1 and CDR2 are SGHTA and FQGNSA.

This clonotype was counted a few times. The V gene is TRBV5-1, the J gene TRBJ2-2; no firm D call. Looked up from germline, CDR1 is SGHRS and CDR2 is YFSETQ. V gave up 4 bases and J gave up 0 bases, with 10 bases separating them. This CDR3 spans 15 amino acids. The CDR3 sequence: CASSRDVPNTGELFF. The CDR3 DNA follows: TGCGCCAGCAGCCGAGACGTCCCGAACACCGGGGAGCTGTTTTTT.